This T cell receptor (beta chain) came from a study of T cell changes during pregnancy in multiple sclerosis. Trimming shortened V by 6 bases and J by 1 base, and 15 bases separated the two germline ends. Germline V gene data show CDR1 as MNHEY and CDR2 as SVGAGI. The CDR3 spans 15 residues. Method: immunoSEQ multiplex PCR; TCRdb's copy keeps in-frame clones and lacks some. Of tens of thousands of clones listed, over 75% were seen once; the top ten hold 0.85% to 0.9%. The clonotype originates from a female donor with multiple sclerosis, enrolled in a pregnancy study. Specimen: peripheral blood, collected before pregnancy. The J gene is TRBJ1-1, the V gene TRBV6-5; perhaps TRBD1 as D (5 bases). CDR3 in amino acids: CASSLMGGSNTEAFF. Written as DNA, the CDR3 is TGTGCCAGCAGCCTGATGGGGGGGTCGAACACTGAAGCTTTCTTT.